A single sample is the source of the 29 T cell receptor beta chains below, sequenced in a study of shared clonotypes between healthy human individuals. Naive CD8 populations comprised CD45RO-negative cells positively selected for CCR7, excluding terminally differentiated effector memory CD45RA+ cells. Sequencing used immunoSEQ multiplex PCR; TCRdb keeps in-frame clones, though not all of them. The sample lists over 2,000,000 clones, around 93% occurring once. Sample: naive CD8+ T cells from PBMCs. All receptors come from a young man in good health. Some clones in this sample may be carry-over from other donors' samples.

The chain recombines TRBV11-2 with TRBJ2-7; D may be TRBD1 (5 bases). The CDR3 runs to 13 residues. CDR1 is SGHAT and CDR2 is FQNNGV in the germline V gene. V was cut by 2 bases and J by 4 bases, with 9 bases left in between. The CDR3 protein is CASSLTGEYEQYF. The CDR3 region has the DNA TGTGCCAGCAGCTTAACAGGAGAGTACGAGCAGTACTTC. Combining the CDR3 with reference TRBV11-2 and TRBJ2-7 gives the whole variable domain EAGVAQSPRYKIIEKRQSVAFWCNPISGHATLYWYQQILGQGPKLLIQFQNNGVVDDSQLPKDRFSAERLKGVDSTLKIQPAKLEDSAVYLCASSLTGEYEQYFGPGTRLTVT.

The V gene is TRBV5-1, the J gene TRBJ2-3; 7 nucleotides agree with TRBD1. The CDR3 loop spans 16 amino acids. Germline CDR1 reads SGHRS; CDR2 reads YFSETQ. V was pared by 4 bases and J by 1 base, with 9 bases of the junction left unmatched. The CDR3 DNA is TGCGCCAGCAGCCTCTATGACAGGGCCCGCACAGATACGCAGTATTTT. Amino acid sequence: CASSLYDRARTDTQYF.

The rearrangement joins TRBV6-5 to TRBJ2-1; the D is unclear. V shed 0 bases and J shed 4 bases, with 10 bases lying between them. Germline CDR1 is MNHEY and CDR2 is SVGAGI. The CDR3 is made up of 15 amino acids. The CDR3 bases are TGTGCCAGCAGTTACTCGGCGGAACTATACAATGAGCAGTTCTTC. The encoded protein is CASSYSAELYNEQFF.

The chain carries TRBV6-1 and TRBJ1-1, with D perhaps TRBD1 (5 bases). Germline V gives CDR1 MNHNS, CDR2 SASEGT. This CDR3 region has 15 residues. Between the trimmed V and J ends, which lost 5 bases and 3 bases, there was a span of 16 bases. The CDR3 region has the DNA TGTGCCAGCAGTTGGGGACCCCTGGAGGACACTGAAGCTTTCTTT. Translation gives CASSWGPLEDTEAFF.

The chain is built from TRBV27 and TRBJ2-7; D not certain. Per the germline V gene, CDR1 is MNHEY and CDR2 is SMNVEV (reference sequence). Deletions cut 2 bases from V and 3 bases from J, with 11 bases between. The CDR3 is 14 amino acids. The CDR3 is CASSLGLVGYEQYF. CDR3 in DNA: TGTGCCAGCAGTTTAGGGCTAGTAGGCTACGAGCAGTACTTC.

This chain joins TRBV6-1 and TRBJ1-1, with no clear D. Per the germline V gene, CDR1 is MNHNS and CDR2 is SASEGT. The CDR3 is 12 residues long. Trimming pared 2 bases from V and 6 bases from J, leaving 7 bases between. CDR3 coding DNA: TGTGCCAGCAGTGAACATCTCGCTGAAGCTTTCTTT. It yields the protein CASSEHLAEAFF.

The chain couples TRBV29-1 to TRBJ2-1, with TRBD1 identical over 9 bases. This CDR3 is built from 15 residues. In germline, CDR1 is SQVTM, CDR2 ANQGSEA. J lost 7 bases, V lost 0 bases, and 7 bases had no gene match. CDR3 in DNA: TGCAGCGTTGAAGATTGGGGGACAGGGATGAATGAGCAGTTCTTC. This encodes CSVEDWGTGMNEQFF.

CDR3 sequence: CASSIVPTQLLEAFF. The CDR3 DNA reads as TGTGCCAGTAGTATAGTTCCAACACAACTTCTTGAAGCTTTCTTT. The rearrangement links TRBV19 to TRBJ1-1; no reliable D call. V was cut by 1 base and J by 7 bases, with 16 bases left in between. Germline-derived CDR1 and CDR2 are LNHDA and SQIVND (reference sequence). The CDR3 consists of 15 residues.

The chain joins TRBV10-1 to TRBJ1-5, with D possibly matching TRBD1 (6 bases). Looked up from germline, CDR1 is WNHNN and CDR2 is SYGVQD (reference sequence). The V end lost 8 bases, the J end lost 5 bases, and 19 bases lay between the germline ends. CDR3 length equals 15 residues. DNA of the CDR3: TGCGCCAGCCACTCTCTACCTTGGGGGCATCAGCCCCAGCATTTT. Encoded protein: CASHSLPWGHQPQHF.

Note on this clone: This sample also contains other DNA sequences that code for the same CDR3. This chain uses TRBV4-3 with TRBJ2-7; the D call may be TRBD1 or TRBD2 (5 bases each). V was shortened by 0 bases and J by 0 bases, with 12 bases between the two germline ends. CDR3 length: 16 amino acids. CDR1 LGHNA and CDR2 YSLEER come from the germline V gene. CDR3 bases: TGCGCCAGCAGCCAAGATCCGGCAGGGAGCTCCTACGAGCAGTACTTC. Protein product: CASSQDPAGSSYEQYF.

The chain carries TRBV6-5 and TRBJ2-3; 7 nucleotides match TRBD1. The CDR3 is 15 amino acids. Germline-derived CDR1 and CDR2 are MNHEY and SVGAGI. V dropped 4 bases and J dropped 4; count of bases not matched to a gene: 8. The CDR3 region is CASSSRSDRSDTQYF. For the CDR3, the DNA is TGTGCCAGCAGTTCCCGCTCGGACAGGTCAGATACGCAGTATTTT.

Comments on this clone: One end of the junction does not line up with germline, which may come from a read error. The chain recombines TRBV7-6 with TRBJ2-7; D is possibly TRBD1 (6 bases). This CDR3 contains 15 residues. Germline values: CDR1 SGHVS, CDR2 FNYEAQ. This chain's CDR3 is CASSLASGRGTEQYF. The CDR3 nucleotides are TGTGCCAGCAGCCTAGCCAGCGGCAGGGGTACCGAGCAGTACTTC.

This chain uses TRBV5-8 with TRBJ2-3; tentatively, D is TRBD2 (5 bases). Germline V CDR1 and CDR2: SGHTS, YDEGEE. Deletions cut 5 bases from V and 1 base from J, with 11 bases between. The CDR3 totals 14 residues. The CDR3 region is CASRRERGTDTQYF. The CDR3 nucleotides are TGTGCCAGCAGGAGGGAGAGGGGCACAGATACGCAGTATTTT.

The chain recombines TRBV27 with TRBJ2-7, with TRBD1 matching 9 bases. V shed 6 bases and J 4 bases; nucleotides not matched to a gene: 7. This CDR3 has 14 residues. Germline CDR1 MNHEY, CDR2 SMNVEV (reference sequence). CDR3 in DNA: TGTGCCAGCAGGGCAACAGGGGGCTGGTACGAGCAGTACTTC. It encodes CASRATGGWYEQYF.

The V call is TRBV29-1, the J call TRBJ2-5; 13 bases fit TRBD2. Unmatched junction bases numbered 12, after V lost 3 bases and J lost 11 bases. Germline-derived CDR1 and CDR2 are SQVTM and ANQGSEA. The CDR3 contains 15 residues. CDR3 nucleotides: TGCAGCGTTGAGTACCCGGGACTAGCGGGATCCGTGCAGTACTTC. Translating it yields CSVEYPGLAGSVQYF.

The V and J genes are TRBV9 and TRBJ2-3, with 8 bases that match TRBD2. V gave up 4 bases and J gave up 4 bases; unmatched junction bases: 8. Germline lookup yields CDR1 SGDLS and CDR2 YYNGEE. The CDR3 has 15 residues. The CDR3, as DNA: TGTGCCAGCAGCCCAGCGGGAGCCCCCCCAGATACGCAGTATTTT. Its translation: CASSPAGAPPDTQYF.

The rearrangement uses TRBV27 and TRBJ1-1; 7 bases map to TRBD1. The CDR3 is 13 amino acids. Germline CDR1 MNHEY, CDR2 SMNVEV (reference sequence). V lost 0 bases, J lost 6 bases, and 1 base stayed unmatched. Here the CDR3 reads CASSLSQGAEAFF. The DNA for the CDR3 is TGTGCCAGCAGTTTATCGCAGGGGGCTGAAGCTTTCTTT.

This chain links TRBV29-1 with TRBJ1-1, with TRBD1 matching over 9 bases. Losses at the gene ends were 5 bases for V and 5 bases for J; bases not matched to a gene: 12. CDR1 is SQVTM, CDR2 ANQGSEA, per germline. The CDR3 runs 15 residues. The CDR3, as DNA: TGCAGCGTTCTCGGAATCGACAGGGGGAGTACTGAAGCTTTCTTT. Amino acid sequence: CSVLGIDRGSTEAFF.

This clone turned up a few times. This CDR3 is also generated by other DNA sequences in the sample. The chain links TRBV5-1 to TRBJ2-7; D call uncertain. The CDR3 spans 13 residues. Germline V gene lookup returns CDR1 SGHRS and CDR2 YFSETQ. Trimming took off 0 bases at V and 0 bases at J, with 4 bases between the two ends. This chain's CDR3 is CASSLDRSYEQYF. The CDR3 bases are TGCGCCAGCAGCTTGGATCGCTCCTACGAGCAGTACTTC.

This clone showed up just a few times. The V and J genes are TRBV10-3 and TRBJ1-1; TRBD1 agrees at 7 bases. The CDR3 has 13 amino acids. Germline V gives CDR1 ENHRY, CDR2 SYGVKD. The ends lost 3 bases at V and 8 bases at J; junction bases unmatched: 6. In DNA, the CDR3 is TGTGCCATCAGTGATGGGACAGCCGTCGAAGCTTTCTTT. As protein: CAISDGTAVEAFF.

The chain uses TRBV7-9 and TRBJ2-5; D uncertain. V lost 6 bases to trimming and J lost 5 bases, with 13 bases between them. The germline V gene has CDR1 SEHNR and CDR2 FQNEAQ (reference sequence). This CDR3 has 13 amino acids. As DNA, the CDR3 is TGTGCCAGCAGGCTCGCCCACGGGGAGACCCAGTACTTC. Encoded protein: CASRLAHGETQYF.

The rearrangement uses TRBV6-4 and TRBJ2-1, with 8 bases identical to TRBD1. The CDR3 is 16 residues long. The V gene's germline CDR1 is MRHNA and CDR2 SNTAGT. J lost 6 bases, V lost 4 bases, and 11 bases had no gene match. This CDR3 reads CASSGRPGQVVNEQFF. In DNA, the CDR3 is TGTGCCAGCAGTGGCCGACCGGGACAGGTTGTCAATGAGCAGTTCTTC.

This clone was seen only once. The V and J genes are TRBV5-5 and TRBJ1-1; D remains ambiguous. The CDR3 covers 15 residues. With 1 base removed from V and 0 bases from J, the gap between germline ends came to 10 bases. In germline, CDR1 is SGHKS, CDR2 YYEKEE (reference sequence). The CDR3 bases are TGTGCCAGCAGCTTGACGGTCAGGCTGAACACTGAAGCTTTCTTT. It specifies CASSLTVRLNTEAFF.

The J gene is TRBJ2-7, the V gene TRBV10-2; 11 positions agree with TRBD1. The CDR3 consists of 15 residues. The germline CDR1 and CDR2 sequences are WSHSY and SAAADI. J was trimmed by 2 bases and V by 5 bases; bases with no gene match: 5. This CDR3 is CASSLPGQGAYEQYF. The CDR3 DNA reads TGCGCCAGCAGTTTGCCGGGACAGGGGGCCTACGAGCAGTACTTC.

This clone appeared once. The J gene is TRBJ2-1, the V gene TRBV30; TRBD2 might be the D (5 bases). Germline values: CDR1 GTSNPN, CDR2 SVGIG (reference sequence). This CDR3 is 16 amino acids long. Trimming shortened V by 2 bases and J by 4 bases, and 18 bases separated the two germline ends. The CDR3 region is CAWSPGVAPDYNEQFF. CDR3 bases: TGTGCCTGGAGTCCCGGGGTAGCGCCTGATTACAATGAGCAGTTCTTC.

The genes are TRBV5-1 and TRBJ1-2; D gene ambiguous. Per the germline V gene, CDR1 is SGHRS and CDR2 is YFSETQ. V lost 0 bases and J lost 0, with 9 bases in between. The CDR3 covers 15 residues. The CDR3 loop is CASSLDPQANYGYTF. The CDR3 coding sequence is TGCGCCAGCAGCTTGGACCCCCAAGCTAACTATGGCTACACCTTC.

Remarks on this clone: Other DNA sequences in the same sample also yield this CDR3. This chain connects TRBV28 to TRBJ2-5, with D unresolved. The CDR3 runs to 14 residues. V lost 5 bases to trimming and J lost 1 base, with 11 bases between them. CDR1 and CDR2 from the germline V gene are MDHEN and SYDVKM. The CDR3 DNA sequence: TGTGCCAGCAGTCTGAGGACCCTCCAAGAGACCCAGTACTTC. Protein product: CASSLRTLQETQYF.

The genes are TRBV4-1 and TRBJ2-7; TRBD2 aligns across 7 bases. J lost 0 bases, V lost 6 bases, and 5 bases had no gene match. Germline V gives CDR1 MGHRA, CDR2 YSYEKL. The CDR3 consists of 14 residues. The CDR3 sequence: CASSVERDSYEQYF. In DNA, the CDR3 is TGCGCCAGCAGTGTAGAGCGGGACTCCTACGAGCAGTACTTC.

This chain links TRBV28 with TRBJ2-5; D tentatively fits TRBD1 or TRBD2 (6 bases each). CDR1 and CDR2 (germline): MDHEN, SYDVKM. This CDR3 is built from 17 residues. With 3 bases removed from V and 4 bases from J, the gap between germline ends came to 21 bases. The CDR3, as DNA: TGTGCCAGCAGTTTGAGACAGAGGGGGACTGAAAGAGAGACCCAGTACTTC. Translating it yields CASSLRQRGTERETQYF.